The clone carrying this TCR beta chain was seen just once. Its antigen is currently unknown. As defined, naive CD8 cells were CD45RO-negative and positively selected for CCR7, with terminally differentiated effector memory CD45RA+ cells excluded. This sample stems from a study of shared clonotypes between healthy human individuals. Across the whole study: The donor pool was made up of two women and a few men aged 18 to 49. General study points: Roughly 4.7% was the fraction of naive CD4 clonotypes found shared across a few donors.

Samples underwent the assay at deep level. As originally analysed: With immunoSEQ giving junction-only sequences and no quality scores, filtering differed. The repertoire was sequenced with immunoSEQ multiplex PCR; TCRdb's copy has only in-frame clones and lacks some. That table is the source of V, J and clone size, and D and trimming were worked out from the DNA. The data show fewer than 800,000 clones, 92% seen once. CDR1 SGHTA and CDR2 FQGNSA come from the germline V gene. V trimming: 4 bases; J trimming: 4 bases; junction bases outside the gene matches: 8. The CDR3 is made up of 17 amino acids. The chain uses TRBV7-2 and TRBJ2-1; 12 bases are shared with TRBD2. This receptor was identified in a young man in good health. The sample consisted of naive CD8+ T cells sorted from blood. This chain's CDR3 is CASSSPLGLAGYNEQFF. The CDR3 bases are TGTGCCAGCAGCTCCCCTCTCGGACTAGCGGGATACAATGAGCAGTTCTTC.